The 24 T cell receptor beta chains listed next were all sequenced from one sample in a study of cytomegalovirus exposure and HLA in healthy donors. The primer mix had 60 Vbeta and 13 Jbeta primers. The table came from immunoSEQ multiplex PCR; TCRdb's copy has only in-frame clones and leaves some out. The table lists about 160,000 clones, roughly 84% of them singletons. Sequencing used PBMCs. These receptors all come from a man aged 25-40 years in good health and CMV-seronegative.

This sequence joins TRBV5-1 and TRBJ1-1, with 7 bases aligning to TRBD1. The CDR3 has 14 amino acids. V shed 3 bases, J shed 5 bases, and the junction held 7 bases outside the gene matches. CDR1 and CDR2 from the germline V gene are SGHRS and YFSETQ. DNA of the CDR3: TGCGCCAGCAGCTACGAAGGGGGCTGGACTGAAGCTTTCTTT. Translated, it gives CASSYEGGWTEAFF.

The chain carries TRBV10-2 and TRBJ2-3, with a possible D match to TRBD2 (7 bases). This CDR3 has 13 amino acids. Germline V CDR1 and CDR2: WSHSY, SAAADI. Deletions cut 8 bases from V and 3 bases from J, with 12 bases between. CDR3 DNA sequence: TGCGCCAGCGGTAGGGGGGGAACAGATACGCAGTATTTT. Protein: CASGRGGTDTQYF.

The genes are TRBV7-9 and TRBJ2-2, with 14 bases lining up with TRBD2. The CDR3 totals 16 residues. Germline V gives CDR1 SEHNR, CDR2 FQNEAQ (reference sequence). The trim removed 8 bases at V and 6 bases at J, leaving 8 bases unmatched. The CDR3 region is CASGRPGLAGAGELFF. DNA of the CDR3: TGTGCCAGCGGACGCCCGGGACTAGCGGGGGCCGGGGAGCTGTTTTTT.

This rearrangement joins TRBV19 to TRBJ1-1; D perhaps matches TRBD1 (6 bases). The CDR3 runs 14 residues. Germline lookup yields CDR1 LNHDA and CDR2 SQIVND (reference sequence). V shed 4 bases and J shed 3 bases, with 12 bases lying between them. CDR3 loop: CASSTTGLDTEAFF. In DNA form, the CDR3 reads TGTGCCAGTAGTACGACAGGATTGGACACTGAAGCTTTCTTT.

The chain combines TRBV5-4 with TRBJ1-1, with 7 bases aligning to TRBD1. CDR3 length: 14 residues. Germline V gene sequence: CDR1 SGHNT, CDR2 YYREEE (reference sequence). The trim removed 3 bases at V and 5 bases at J, leaving 7 bases unmatched. CDR3 in amino acids: CASSSTGTATEAFF. The CDR3 DNA reads as TGTGCCAGCAGCTCGACCGGGACAGCAACTGAAGCTTTCTTT. Complete variable domain (other parts from reference TRBV5-4 and TRBJ1-1): ETGVTQSPTHLIKTRGQQVTLRCSSQSGHNTVSWYQQALGQGPQFIFQYYREEENGRGNFPPRFSGLQFPNYSSELNVNALELDDSALYLCASSSTGTATEAFFGQGTRLTVV.

The rearrangement links TRBV7-9 to TRBJ2-7; D might be TRBD2 (6 bases). The CDR3 sequence is 15 residues long. Germline-derived CDR1 and CDR2 are SEHNR and FQNEAQ (reference sequence). With 0 bases removed from V and 2 bases from J, the gap between germline ends came to 11 bases. This chain's CDR3 is CASSLARGSTYEQYF. CDR3 coding DNA: TGTGCCAGCAGCTTAGCCCGGGGGAGTACCTACGAGCAGTACTTC.

The chain joins TRBV18 to TRBJ1-3; 11 bases agree with TRBD1. The V gene end was trimmed by 6 bases and the J gene end by 0 bases; junction bases not matched to a gene: 16. Per germline, CDR1 KGHSH and CDR2 LQKENI. The CDR3 loop spans 20 amino acids. CDR3 loop: CASSLNVGTGGVISGNTIYF. In DNA, the CDR3 is TGTGCCAGCTCCCTCAATGTTGGGACAGGGGGTGTCATCTCTGGAAACACCATATATTTT.

This chain links TRBV5-1 with TRBJ2-1, with a weak D call TRBD1 (6 bases). The CDR3 is 13 residues long. In germline, CDR1 is SGHRS, CDR2 YFSETQ. Deletions cut 1 base from V and 7 bases from J, with 9 bases between. This CDR3 reads CASSLSRGNEQFF. The CDR3 nucleotides are TGCGCCAGCAGCTTGAGCAGGGGAAATGAGCAGTTCTTC.

The genes are TRBV9 and TRBJ2-1; D is unresolved. CDR3 length: 14 residues. V was shortened by 0 bases and J by 1 base, with 5 bases between the two germline ends. CDR1 and CDR2 (germline): SGDLS, YYNGEE. The DNA of the CDR3 is TGTGCCAGCAGCGTAGGCGGATCCTACAATGAGCAGTTCTTC. Protein product: CASSVGGSYNEQFF.

The chain employs TRBV11-2 and TRBJ1-2, with TRBD1 identical over 9 bases. Germline V gene lookup returns CDR1 SGHAT and CDR2 FQNNGV. CDR3 length: 13 residues. With 4 bases clipped from V and 13 bases from J, the junction kept 10 bases outside the gene matches. The CDR3 loop reads CASSSSGTGRSTF. DNA for the CDR3: TGTGCCAGCAGCTCCTCCGGGACAGGGAGATCCACCTTC. Full variable domain (remainder filled in from reference TRBV11-2 and TRBJ1-2): EAGVAQSPRYKIIEKRQSVAFWCNPISGHATLYWYQQILGQGPKLLIQFQNNGVVDDSQLPKDRFSAERLKGVDSTLKIQPAKLEDSAVYLCASSSSGTGRSTFGSGTRLTVV.

This clone was seen more than once but under ten times. This chain uses TRBV15 with TRBJ1-5; 7 bases map to TRBD1. Germline V gene lookup returns CDR1 LNHNV and CDR2 YYDKDF (reference sequence). Losses at the gene ends were 0 bases for V and 1 base for J; bases not matched to a gene: 9. The CDR3 covers 18 residues. CDR3 region: CATSRDLTGALSNQPQHF. The CDR3 DNA reads TGTGCCACCAGCAGAGACCTAACAGGGGCTTTGAGCAATCAGCCCCAGCATTTT.

This sequence joins TRBV4-1 and TRBJ2-1, with D perhaps matching TRBD1 (5 bases). Germline V gives CDR1 MGHRA, CDR2 YSYEKL. V dropped 4 bases and J dropped 6 bases, with 10 bases sitting between them. This CDR3 is built from 13 residues. The CDR3 coding sequence is TGCGCCAGCAGCCGTGCTCAGGGCAATGAGCAGTTCTTC. Amino acid sequence: CASSRAQGNEQFF.

This clone has only a few counts. The chain joins TRBV19 to TRBJ1-6; D not resolved. This CDR3 spans 15 amino acids. V lost 5 bases and J 6 bases, leaving 14 bases between the germline ends. Germline-derived CDR1 and CDR2 are LNHDA and SQIVND (reference sequence). The CDR3 region is CASSGRLRTNSPLHF. The CDR3 bases are TGTGCCAGTAGTGGCAGGCTCCGTACTAATTCACCCCTCCACTTT.

The chain combines TRBV5-4 with TRBJ2-7; 10 nucleotides line up with TRBD1. Per the germline V gene, CDR1 is SGHNT and CDR2 is YYREEE (reference sequence). This CDR3 spans 16 amino acids. V dropped 4 bases and J dropped 3; count of bases not matched to a gene: 10. The CDR3 sequence: CASSPYLDRGFYEQYF. The CDR3 coding sequence is TGTGCCAGCAGCCCTTATTTGGACAGGGGGTTCTACGAGCAGTACTTC.

The V call is TRBV7-9, the J call TRBJ1-4; the D gene is possibly TRBD1 (6 bases). Germline V gene sequence: CDR1 SEHNR, CDR2 FQNEAQ (reference sequence). V gave up 5 bases and J gave up 5 bases, with 15 bases separating them. CDR3 length: 15 residues. The CDR3 DNA is TGTGCCAGCAGCAGAGAACAGGGACGGAATGAAAAACTGTTTTTT. Translation gives CASSREQGRNEKLFF.

The chain uses TRBV10-1 and TRBJ2-2; tentative D call: TRBD1 (6 bases). V shed 0 bases and J shed 4 bases, with 12 bases lying between them. The CDR3 is 16 amino acids. The germline V gene encodes CDR1 WNHNN and CDR2 SYGVQD (reference sequence). CDR3 in DNA: TGCGCCAGCAGTGAGTCCCAGGGGCCGAGCACCGGGGAGCTGTTTTTT. Translated, it gives CASSESQGPSTGELFF.

A single count supports this clone. The genes are TRBV9 and TRBJ2-3, with 10 bases identical to TRBD2. This CDR3 has 20 residues. Germline loops: CDR1 SGDLS, CDR2 YYNGEE. V was pared by 0 bases and J by 4 bases, with 17 bases of the junction left unmatched. DNA of the CDR3: TGTGCCAGCAGCGTAGAGCGGGGGGGTAGCGGGAGATTATTCCCAGATACGCAGTATTTT. It translates to CASSVERGGSGRLFPDTQYF.

The rearrangement uses TRBV5-1 and TRBJ1-2; tentative D call: TRBD1 (6 bases). Germline CDR1 is SGHRS and CDR2 is YFSETQ. This CDR3 has 14 residues. V was cut by 4 bases and J by 0 bases, with 10 bases left in between. CDR3 DNA sequence: TGCGCCAGCAGCCCGGACAGACCTAACTATGGCTACACCTTC. Translated, it gives CASSPDRPNYGYTF.

The chain carries TRBV28 and TRBJ2-7, with a weak D call TRBD1 (6 bases). Trimming removed 9 bases at V and 1 base at J, with 10 bases between. This CDR3 has 12 amino acids. In germline, CDR1 is MDHEN, CDR2 SYDVKM. CDR3 protein: CASKGVSYEQYF. Written as DNA, the CDR3 is TGTGCCAGTAAGGGGGTTTCCTACGAGCAGTACTTC.

V gene TRBV5-4 combines with J gene TRBJ2-5; tentatively, D is TRBD1 (5 bases). V shed 2 bases and J shed 2 bases, with 10 bases lying between them. The germline V gene encodes CDR1 SGHNT and CDR2 YYREEE (reference sequence). The CDR3 is 14 amino acids. The CDR3 reads CASSLGVSQETQYF. The CDR3 nucleotides are TGTGCCAGCAGCTTAGGGGTATCTCAAGAGACCCAGTACTTC. The full variable domain, with the rest looked up from reference TRBV5-4 and TRBJ2-5, is ETGVTQSPTHLIKTRGQQVTLRCSSQSGHNTVSWYQQALGQGPQFIFQYYREEENGRGNFPPRFSGLQFPNYSSELNVNALELDDSALYLCASSLGVSQETQYFGPGTRLLVL.

The chain uses TRBV7-2 and TRBJ2-7; 10 bases are shared with TRBD2. CDR3 length: 15 residues. Germline V CDR1 and CDR2: SGHTA, FQGNSA. The junction had 6 bases not matched to a gene; V was cut back by 4 bases and J by 3 bases. In DNA, the CDR3 is TGTGCCAGCAGCTCTGCTAGCGGGAGTATCTACGAGCAGTACTTC. Its protein product is CASSSASGSIYEQYF.

This clone was picked up a small number of times. This rearrangement joins TRBV6-1 to TRBJ2-6; D remains ambiguous. Germline-derived CDR1 and CDR2 are MNHNS and SASEGT. CDR3 length equals 14 residues. Trimming removed 5 bases from V and 4 bases from J, with 9 bases in between. For the CDR3, the DNA is TGTGCCAGCAGTTCCCCCCCGGGGGCCAACGTCCTGACTTTC. This codes for CASSSPPGANVLTF.

The chain couples TRBV7-2 to TRBJ2-3; D gene ambiguous. Trimming left V 1 base short and J 10 bases short, with 9 bases between. Germline CDR1 reads SGHTA; CDR2 reads FQGNSA. CDR3 length: 12 amino acids. The CDR3 sequence: CASSLVRQSQYF. The CDR3 DNA reads TGTGCCAGCAGCTTAGTCAGGCAGTCGCAGTATTTT. Looking up the rest from reference TRBV7-2 and TRBJ2-3 gives the full variable domain: GAGVSQSPSNKVTEKGKDVELRCDPISGHTALYWYRQSLGQGLEFLIYFQGNSAPDKSGLPSDRFSAERTGGSVSTLTIQRTQQEDSAVYLCASSLVRQSQYFGPGTRLTVL.

V and J are TRBV5-1 and TRBJ2-1, with a weak D call TRBD1 (5 bases). Trimming shortened V by 5 bases and J by 6 bases, and 15 bases separated the two germline ends. The germline CDR1 and CDR2 sequences are SGHRS and YFSETQ. This CDR3 is built from 14 residues. Written as DNA, the CDR3 is TGCGCCAGCAGACAGACAGCTACATCCAATGAGCAGTTCTTC. This encodes CASRQTATSNEQFF.